A single sample gave rise to the 8 T cell receptor beta chains below, sequenced in a study of beta chain features in type 1 diabetes. Every bit of the isolated RNA underwent reverse transcription, so sequencing read expressed TCRB transcripts. Sequencing was performed with immunoSEQ multiplex PCR; in TCRdb, only in-frame clones are kept and a portion is missing. This table has about 650,000 clones, over 10% appearing once. Findings and limits, study-wide: People with Type 1 diabetes carried modestly yet significantly shorter TCRB CDR3s in all four CD4+ subsets.

No cognate antigen is known for these TCRs. Material: naive CD4+ T cells from blood. The receptors were sampled from a man aged 25-45 years with type 1 diabetes.

The table lists this clone with a few counts. The chain links TRBV7-3 to TRBJ2-2, with D unclear. The CDR3 sequence is 14 residues long. The germline CDR1 and CDR2 sequences are SGHTA and FQGTGA. V lost 0 bases, J lost 5 bases, and 7 bases lay in between. Here the CDR3 DNA reads TGTGCCAGCAGCTTAACGTTGGGTACCGGGGAGCTGTTTTTT. Its translation is CASSLTLGTGELFF.

The gene calls are TRBV19 and TRBJ1-2, with unresolved D. The CDR3 covers 13 residues. CDR1 LNHDA and CDR2 SQIVND come from the germline V gene (reference sequence). Trimming stripped 5 bases from V and 3 bases from J, with 10 bases between. CDR3: CASSETSYYGYTF. CDR3 in DNA: TGTGCCAGTAGTGAGACCTCGTACTATGGCTACACCTTC.

This clone was observed a few times. The V call is TRBV4-3, the J call TRBJ1-2; TRBD1 matches at 7 bases. CDR3 size: 14 residues. The J segment lost 6 bases and the V segment lost 0 bases, leaving 4 bases of the junction unmatched. Germline V gives CDR1 LGHNA, CDR2 YSLEER. CDR3 nucleotide sequence: TGCGCCAGCAGCCAAGATCTGGGACAGAATGGCTACACCTTC. This translates into CASSQDLGQNGYTF.

The rearrangement links TRBV6-5 to TRBJ1-1, with a possible D match to TRBD1 (6 bases). V was cut by 5 bases and J by 4 bases, with 17 bases left in between. Per the germline V gene, CDR1 is MNHEY and CDR2 is SVGAGI. The CDR3 is 15 residues long. The CDR3 coding sequence is TGTGCCAGCAGTGCCAACAGGGACTGGGGCACTGAAGCTTTCTTT. It specifies CASSANRDWGTEAFF.

The chain combines TRBV18 with TRBJ1-4; D is uncertain. This CDR3 is 13 amino acids long. The germline gives CDR1 KGHSH, CDR2 LQKENI. V lost 3 bases to trimming and J lost 0 bases, with 2 bases between them. CDR3: CASSPSTNEKLFF. For the CDR3, the DNA is TGTGCCAGCTCACCCTCAACTAATGAAAAACTGTTTTTT.

As regards this clone: Other nucleotide sequences from this sample produce the same CDR3. The chain couples TRBV29-1 to TRBJ2-7; 9 nucleotides agree with TRBD1. The CDR3 runs 12 residues. The trim removed 6 bases at V and 3 bases at J, leaving 3 bases unmatched. Looked up from germline, CDR1 is SQVTM and CDR2 is ANQGSEA. The CDR3 reads CSVAGQGYEQYF. The CDR3 coding sequence is TGCAGCGTGGCGGGACAGGGCTACGAGCAGTACTTC.

A few counts support this clone. The chain links TRBV7-8 to TRBJ2-3, with D uncertain. Germline CDR1 is SGHVS and CDR2 is FQNEAQ. The CDR3 consists of 14 residues. The V end lost 0 bases, the J end lost 5 bases, and 9 bases lay between the germline ends. The CDR3 loop reads CASSLARQRDTQYF. The CDR3 DNA is TGTGCCAGCAGCTTAGCGCGTCAGAGAGATACGCAGTATTTT.

The chain has TRBV18 and TRBJ2-5; unclear D gene. V shed 6 bases and J shed 9 bases, with 11 bases lying between them. Germline CDR1 reads KGHSH; CDR2 reads LQKENI. The CDR3 sequence is 11 residues long. CDR3 nucleotides: TGTGCCAGCTCTCAATCTGAAGCCCAGTACTTC. Encoded protein: CASSQSEAQYF.